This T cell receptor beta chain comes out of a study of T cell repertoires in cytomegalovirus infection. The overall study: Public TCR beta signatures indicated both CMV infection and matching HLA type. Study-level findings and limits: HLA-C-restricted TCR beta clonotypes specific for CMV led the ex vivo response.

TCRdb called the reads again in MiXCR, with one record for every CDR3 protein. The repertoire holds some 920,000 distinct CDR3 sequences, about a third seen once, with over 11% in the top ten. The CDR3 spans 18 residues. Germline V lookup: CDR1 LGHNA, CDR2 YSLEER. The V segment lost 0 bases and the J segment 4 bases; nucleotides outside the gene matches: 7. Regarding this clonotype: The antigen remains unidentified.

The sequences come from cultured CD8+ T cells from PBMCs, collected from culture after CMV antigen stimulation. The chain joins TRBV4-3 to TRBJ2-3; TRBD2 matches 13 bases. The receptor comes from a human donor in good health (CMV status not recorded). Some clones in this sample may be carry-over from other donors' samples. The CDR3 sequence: CASSQDRLAGGGADTQYF. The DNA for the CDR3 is TGCGCCAGCAGCCAAGATCGACTAGCGGGGGGCGGGGCAGATACGCAGTATTTT.